The 2 T cell receptor beta chains in this list originate from one sample, sequenced in a study of T cells in Graves' hyperthyroidism and ophthalmopathy. The TCR beta CDR3 regions underwent amplification using RNA transcripts as the source. The primer set for the first-round RT-PCR of the TCR CDR3 was HTBI. TCRdb reprocessed the multiplex PCR reads with MiXCR, giving one entry per CDR3 protein. Altogether 370,000 or so distinct CDR3 sequences are present, roughly 12% being singletons, with the ten largest covering under 25%. The material sequenced was blood. These TCRs come from a young man with Graves' hyperthyroidism that later progressed to Graves' ophthalmopathy.

The chain is built from TRBV12-3 or TRBV12-4 and TRBJ2-7; unclear D gene. The length of the CDR3 is 13 residues. V gave up 3 bases and J gave up 6 bases, with 12 bases separating them. CDR3 DNA sequence: TGTGCCAGCAGTTTCTTTCCATCTAGCGAGCAGTACTTC. The encoded protein is CASSFFPSSEQYF.

The V call is TRBV12-3 or TRBV12-4, the J call TRBJ2-2; D is undetermined. Between the trimmed V and J ends, which lost 4 bases and 7 bases, there was a span of 10 bases. The CDR3 loop spans 13 amino acids. As DNA, the CDR3 is TGTGCCAGCAGTTCCCCTATGGGCGGGGAGCTGTTTTTT. The encoded protein is CASSSPMGGELFF.